Listed below are T cell receptor beta chains from one sample, sequenced in a study of T cells in tuberculosis. Here immunoSEQ multiplex PCR was the method, and the copy in TCRdb shows in-frame clones only, minus some. Found here are 33,000 or so clones, over 85% of them singletons; the top ten hold roughly 7.2%. The sequenced sample was PBMCs. These receptors all stem from a donor aged 5 to 30 with latent tuberculosis or without tuberculosis infection. The CDR3 runs from the conserved cysteine through the conserved F or W. The D gene is left open where the match is weak. Expanded clones get a size class; other rows say once, few or many, or leave the size out.

V	J	D	size	DNA	CDR3
TRBV29-1	TRBJ1-3	TRBD1	-	TGCAGCGCTGCAACCGGGACAGTTGGAAACACCATATATTTT	CSAATGTVGNTIYF
TRBV5-1	TRBJ1-6	-	once	TGCGCCAGCAGGAGGGTTTTAGGAACCCTCCACTTT	CASRRVLGTLHF
TRBV2	TRBJ2-7	TRBD2	-	TGTGCCAGCACGGGGGGGGCCGAGCAGTACTTC	CASTGGAEQYF
TRBV5-1	TRBJ1-3	-	-	TGCGCCAGCAGCTTGGGAGGGGGAAGTGGAAACACCATATATTTT	CASSLGGGSGNTIYF
TRBV4-1	TRBJ1-6	TRBD1	-	TGCGCCAGCAGCCAAGCCCCACGACAGGGGGTGAGTTCACCCCTCCACTTT	CASSQAPRQGVSSPLHF
TRBV28	TRBJ1-2	-	-	TGTGCCAGCAGTTTACTGTCAGTAAACTATGGCTACACCTTC	CASSLLSVNYGYTF
TRBV7-3	TRBJ2-3	-	-	TGTGCCAGCAGCTTAGCGGGGTATAGCACAGATACGCAGTATTTT	CASSLAGYSTDTQYF
TRBV6-6	TRBJ2-7	-	-	TGTGCCAGCAGCCGACAGAGCTACGAGCAGTACTTC	CASSRQSYEQYF
TRBV4-3	TRBJ2-3	-	-	TGCGCCAGCAGCCAAGATCCCCCTCCAGGTCGCACAGATACGCAGTATTTT	CASSQDPPPGRTDTQYF
TRBV2	TRBJ1-6	-	-	TGTGCCAGCAGTGAATGGGGGCAGATCAATTCACCCCTCCACTTT	CASSEWGQINSPLHF
TRBV9	TRBJ2-7	-	few	TGTGCCAGCAGCGAGAGGGAGCAGCCCGACTACGAGCAGTACTTC	CASSEREQPDYEQYF
TRBV6-1	TRBJ2-7	-	-	TGTGCCAGCAGTGCCAGGGTGTCCTACGAGCAGTACTTC	CASSARVSYEQYF
TRBV25-1	TRBJ2-2	-	-	TGTGCCAGCAGTGAATATACGGCTAGAGTGAACGGGGAGCTGTTTTTT	CASSEYTARVNGELFF
TRBV7-2	TRBJ1-2	TRBD1	-	TGTGCCAGCAGCCCGGCCCGGGACAGAGCTAACTATGGCTACACCTTC	CASSPARDRANYGYTF
TRBV27	TRBJ1-2	TRBD1	-	TGTGCCAGCAGCTACCGGACAGGGGCTAACTATGGCTACACCTTC	CASSYRTGANYGYTF
TRBV4-1	TRBJ2-3	TRBD2	-	TGCGCCAGCAGCCAAGGGGCGCTGACTAGCGGGAAAACAGATACGCAGTATTTT	CASSQGALTSGKTDTQYF
TRBV27	TRBJ1-2	TRBD1	-	TGTGCCAGCAGTGTCACAGGGGGGCGGACTAGGGGCTACACCTTC	CASSVTGGRTRGYTF
TRBV7-9	TRBJ1-2	TRBD1	-	TGTGCCAGCAGCCGTCAGGGGGCGCTTGACTATGGCTACACCTTC	CASSRQGALDYGYTF
TRBV7-9	TRBJ1-3	-	once	TGTGCCAGCAGCTCTCAGGGAAACACCATATATTTT	CASSSQGNTIYF
TRBV6-1	TRBJ1-2	-	-	TGTGCCAGCAGTGAAGGGGGTCAGGGTAACTATGGCTACACCTTC	CASSEGGQGNYGYTF
TRBV7-2	TRBJ2-1	TRBD2	-	TGTGCCAGCAGCTTAGTAGCGGGGGGTTACAATGAGCAGTTCTTC	CASSLVAGGYNEQFF
TRBV19	TRBJ2-7	-	-	TGTGCCACCTCGGGACACCCCTACGAGCAGTACTTC	CATSGHPYEQYF
TRBV4-2	TRBJ1-3	-	once	TGTGCCAGCAGCCCCAGCACGGGGGTCTCTGGAAACACCATATATTTT	CASSPSTGVSGNTIYF
TRBV19	TRBJ1-5	TRBD1	-	TGTGCCAACCCCCGGACAGGAAACAATCAGCCCCAGCATTTT	CANPRTGNNQPQHF
TRBV9	TRBJ1-5	-	-	TGTGCCAGCAGCGCCGGGGGGGGTCAGCCCCAGCATTTT	CASSAGGGQPQHF
TRBV6-1	TRBJ1-1	-	once	TGTGCCAGCGGGGGGGCCGTGAACACTGAAGCTTTCTTT	CASGGAVNTEAFF
TRBV2	TRBJ1-6	-	-	TGTGCCAGCAGTGAAGCCCCTCCTTCCCTAAATTCACCCCTCCACTTT	CASSEAPPSLNSPLHF
TRBV6-1	TRBJ1-2	-	-	TGTGCCAGCAGGGGGGAAGGAGGGGGCTACACCTTC	CASRGEGGGYTF
TRBV30	TRBJ2-1	-	-	TGTGCCTGGAGCCCGATTAGCGGTCAGATTGAGCAGTTCTTC	CAWSPISGQIEQFF
TRBV5-1	TRBJ1-5	TRBD1	-	TGCGCCAGCAGCTTGGGGGACAGGACAAATCAGCCCCAGCATTTT	CASSLGDRTNQPQHF
TRBV19	TRBJ1-4	-	-	TGTGCCAGTAGTATTACTGACAGGTTGGGTGGAAAACTGTTTTTT	CASSITDRLGGKLFF
TRBV6-5	TRBJ2-7	-	-	TGTGCCAGCAGTTACTCGGGCGGGGCCGGCGAGCAGTACTTC	CASSYSGGAGEQYF
TRBV6-1	TRBJ2-5	TRBD2	-	TGTGCCAGCAGAGGCGGGGGTAGAGGAGAGACCCAGTACTTC	CASRGGGRGETQYF